The 21 T cell receptor beta chains in this list originate from one sample, sequenced in a study of blood T cell repertoires in COVID-19. Profiling relied on immunoSEQ multiplex PCR, and the TCRdb table lists in-frame clones only, not all of them. The data show about 73,000 clones, around 77% seen once. Sequenced sample: peripheral blood. The receptors derive from an older man with COVID-19, enrolled during active disease.

V and J are TRBV7-9 and TRBJ1-6; no clear D gene. CDR3 size: 17 residues. Trimming stripped 4 bases from V and 4 bases from J, with 17 bases between. Germline V CDR1 and CDR2: SEHNR, FQNEAQ (reference sequence). Written as DNA, the CDR3 is TGTGCCAGCAGCTCCCCCCAGGTGGCCACGTATAATTCACCCCTCCACTTT. As protein: CASSSPQVATYNSPLHF.

The sample holds a few counts of this clone. This chain links TRBV9 with TRBJ2-1; TRBD2 matches 11 bases. V lost 3 bases and J lost 8; bases outside the gene matches: 13. The CDR3 spans 17 residues. Per the germline V gene, CDR1 is SGDLS and CDR2 is YYNGEE. The DNA for the CDR3 is TGTGCCAGCAGCGCCCCCGGCCGACTAGCGGGACTAGATGAGCAGTTCTTC. Protein: CASSAPGRLAGLDEQFF.

This clone showed up just a few times. This chain connects TRBV18 to TRBJ1-6, with a possible D match to TRBD1 (6 bases). Trimming stripped 2 bases from V and 8 bases from J, with 16 bases between. CDR3 size: 16 residues. Germline-derived CDR1 and CDR2 are KGHSH and LQKENI. CDR3 amino acids: CASSPSYRASDSPLHF. The CDR3 DNA follows: TGTGCCAGCTCACCATCGTACAGGGCTTCGGATTCACCCCTCCACTTT.

This clone was observed a single time. This chain joins TRBV9 and TRBJ2-7; 9 bases line up with TRBD2. In germline, CDR1 is SGDLS, CDR2 YYNGEE. Trimming cost V 0 bases and J 3 bases; bases outside gene matches: 10. The CDR3 has 17 amino acids. Here the CDR3 reads CASSVGGPSGNLYEQYF. DNA of the CDR3: TGTGCCAGCAGCGTAGGGGGTCCTAGCGGGAACCTCTACGAGCAGTACTTC.

The gene calls are TRBV3-1 (or the pseudogene TRBV3-2) and TRBJ2-7, with 9 bases lining up with TRBD1. The V gene end was trimmed by 4 bases and the J gene end by 5 bases; junction bases not matched to a gene: 12. Germline V CDR1 and CDR2: LGHDT, YNNKEL (reference sequence). The CDR3 contains 16 residues. In nucleotides, the CDR3 is TGTGCCAGCAGCCCGCGAAGTGGGACAGGGTTCCACGAGCAGTACTTC. It is translated as CASSPRSGTGFHEQYF.

The rearrangement joins TRBV28 to TRBJ1-5; D remains ambiguous. The CDR3 totals 11 residues. CDR1 is MDHEN and CDR2 is SYDVKM in the germline V gene. Between the trimmed V and J ends, which lost 5 bases and 5 bases, there was a span of 4 bases. The CDR3 here is CASSTDQPQHF. The CDR3 DNA follows: TGTGCCAGCAGTACTGATCAGCCCCAGCATTTT.

J is TRBJ2-3 and V is TRBV28, with D maybe TRBD2 (6 bases). The germline V gene encodes CDR1 MDHEN and CDR2 SYDVKM. V was cut by 8 bases and J by 3 bases, with 12 bases left in between. The CDR3 has 13 amino acids. The CDR3 DNA is TGTGCCAGCGTGAGGGCGGGGACAGATACGCAGTATTTT. Protein: CASVRAGTDTQYF. Full variable domain (rest looked up from reference TRBV28 and TRBJ2-3): DVKVTQSSRYLVKRTGEKVFLECVQDMDHENMFWYRQDPGLGLRLIYFSYDVKMKEKGDIPEGYSVSREKKERFSLILESASTNQTSMYLCASVRAGTDTQYFGPGTRLTVL.

V and J are TRBV15 and TRBJ1-6; D is ambiguous. CDR1 and CDR2 (germline): LNHNV, YYDKDF (reference sequence). The CDR3 is 16 amino acids. The V end was cut by 1 base, the J end by 9 bases, with 16 bases between. The CDR3 reads CATSRGQLIGGSPLHF. DNA of the CDR3: TGTGCCACCAGCAGAGGCCAACTCATTGGCGGTTCACCCCTCCACTTT.

The rearrangement links TRBV11-2 to TRBJ2-5; maybe TRBD1 (5 bases). Trimming took off 6 bases at V and 6 bases at J, with 17 bases between the two ends. Germline loops: CDR1 SGHAT, CDR2 FQNNGV. This CDR3 spans 14 amino acids. The CDR3 protein is CASRGQGEWKTQYF. CDR3 DNA: TGTGCCAGCAGAGGGCAGGGTGAATGGAAGACCCAGTACTTC. The full variable domain, its missing parts supplied by reference TRBV11-2 and TRBJ2-5, is EAGVAQSPRYKIIEKRQSVAFWCNPISGHATLYWYQQILGQGPKLLIQFQNNGVVDDSQLPKDRFSAERLKGVDSTLKIQPAKLEDSAVYLCASRGQGEWKTQYFGPGTRLLVL.

This clone turned up a few times. CDR3 sequence reads: CASSPNTVQGDEKLFF. DNA for the CDR3: TGTGCCAGCTCACCAAACACCGTCCAGGGGGATGAAAAACTGTTTTTT. The chain combines TRBV18 with TRBJ1-4, with 7 bases that match TRBD1. The length of the CDR3 is 16 residues. J lost 6 bases, V lost 2 bases, and 9 bases had no gene match. The V gene's germline CDR1 is KGHSH and CDR2 LQKENI.

The V call is TRBV18, the J call TRBJ2-1, with 9 positions matching TRBD2. The ends lost 1 base at V and 4 bases at J; junction bases unmatched: 5. There are 16 residues in the CDR3. In germline, CDR1 is KGHSH, CDR2 LQKENI. The DNA of the CDR3 is TGTGCCAGCTCACCACAAAAGACTAGCGGTTACAATGAGCAGTTCTTC. Translating gives CASSPQKTSGYNEQFF. Combining the CDR3 with reference TRBV18 and TRBJ2-1 gives the whole variable domain NAGVMQNPRHLVRRRGQEARLRCSPMKGHSHVYWYRQLPEEGLKFMVYLQKENIIDESGMPKERFSAEFPKEGPSILRIQQVVRGDSAAYFCASSPQKTSGYNEQFFGPGTRLTVL.

This chain connects TRBV27 to TRBJ1-2, with a possible D match to TRBD1 (6 bases). CDR1 and CDR2 (germline): MNHEY, SMNVEV (reference sequence). The CDR3 has 13 amino acids. Trimming removed 2 bases at V and 8 bases at J, with 12 bases between. The CDR3 loop is CASSLRQGSGYTF. The CDR3 region has the DNA TGTGCCAGCAGTTTAAGGCAGGGGAGCGGCTACACCTTC.

The CDR3 is CSVLRTVNYGYTF. The CDR3 DNA follows: TGCAGCGTACTCCGGACAGTTAACTATGGCTACACCTTC. This rearrangement joins TRBV29-1 to TRBJ1-2; TRBD1 is a possible D gene (6 bases). The V gene lost 6 bases and the J gene lost 1 base, with 12 bases spanning the gap. Germline CDR1 and CDR2: SQVTM and ANQGSEA. The CDR3 is 13 amino acids.

This chain links TRBV19 with TRBJ2-3; D not certain. The germline V gene encodes CDR1 LNHDA and CDR2 SQIVND (reference sequence). CDR3 length: 17 residues. Trimming stripped 1 base from V and 2 bases from J, with 16 bases between. The CDR3 spells CASSIVSHKIITDTQYF. CDR3 nucleotides: TGTGCCAGTAGTATAGTTAGCCATAAAATTATCACAGATACGCAGTATTTT.

The chain carries TRBV29-1 and TRBJ2-5; 14 nucleotides agree with TRBD2. The CDR3 is made up of 12 amino acids. The germline V gene has CDR1 SQVTM and CDR2 ANQGSEA. CDR3 bases: TGCACCGGGACTAGCGGGAGCGAGACCCAGTACTTC. It encodes CTGTSGSETQYF.

The J gene is TRBJ2-7, the V gene TRBV28; maybe TRBD1 (6 bases). The CDR3 is 13 residues long. V was clipped by 4 bases and J by 5 bases, with 12 bases between them. The germline gives CDR1 MDHEN, CDR2 SYDVKM. CDR3 nucleotide sequence: TGTGCCAGCAGTTCCCTCGGGACACACGAGCAGTACTTC. Translated, it gives CASSSLGTHEQYF. Looking up the rest from reference TRBV28 and TRBJ2-7 gives the full variable domain: DVKVTQSSRYLVKRTGEKVFLECVQDMDHENMFWYRQDPGLGLRLIYFSYDVKMKEKGDIPEGYSVSREKKERFSLILESASTNQTSMYLCASSSLGTHEQYFGPGTRLTVT.

V and J are TRBV6-2 or TRBV6-3 and TRBJ2-1; 10 nucleotides match TRBD2. Trimming cost V 2 bases and J 5 bases; bases outside gene matches: 15. Germline CDR1 MNHEY, CDR2 SVGEGT. This CDR3 has 19 residues. The DNA for the CDR3 is TGTGCCAGCAGTTACACCCTGGGAGCGGGAGGGCCTAAGGACAATGAGCAGTTCTTC. Its translation: CASSYTLGAGGPKDNEQFF.

This clone came up once. V is TRBV4-3 and J is TRBJ1-1, with TRBD1 as a possible D gene (5 bases). The V and J ends lost 6 bases and 4 bases respectively, with 12 bases between them. This CDR3 is 13 amino acids long. The germline V gene has CDR1 LGHNA and CDR2 YSLEER. CDR3 nucleotide sequence: TGCGCCAGCAGTCAGCCCCAGGGCACTGAAGCTTTCTTT. Translation: CASSQPQGTEAFF.

The gene calls are TRBV5-1 and TRBJ1-2; D unclear. Per the germline V gene, CDR1 is SGHRS and CDR2 is YFSETQ. V lost 4 bases to trimming and J lost 4 bases, with 14 bases between them. CDR3 length: 14 amino acids. Written as DNA, the CDR3 is TGCGCCAGCAGCCCGTCAGGAGGCACCTATGGCTACACCTTC. It translates to CASSPSGGTYGYTF.

The chain carries TRBV29-1 and TRBJ2-7, with unresolved D. The CDR3 consists of 14 residues. Trimming stripped 1 base from V and 3 bases from J, with 13 bases between. Germline CDR1 and CDR2: SQVTM and ANQGSEA. The CDR3 sequence: CSVEGSGTLYEQYF. The DNA for the CDR3 is TGCAGCGTTGAAGGGTCAGGCACCCTCTACGAGCAGTACTTC.

The V gene is TRBV2, the J gene TRBJ1-3; 8 bases are a match to TRBD1. CDR1 and CDR2 (germline): SNHLY, FYNNEI. The trim removed 6 bases at V and 0 bases at J, leaving 13 bases unmatched. The CDR3 length is 18 residues. CDR3 amino acids: CASSRQGLQPSSGNTIYF. The CDR3, as DNA: TGTGCCAGCAGCAGACAGGGGCTACAACCAAGCTCTGGAAACACCATATATTTT.